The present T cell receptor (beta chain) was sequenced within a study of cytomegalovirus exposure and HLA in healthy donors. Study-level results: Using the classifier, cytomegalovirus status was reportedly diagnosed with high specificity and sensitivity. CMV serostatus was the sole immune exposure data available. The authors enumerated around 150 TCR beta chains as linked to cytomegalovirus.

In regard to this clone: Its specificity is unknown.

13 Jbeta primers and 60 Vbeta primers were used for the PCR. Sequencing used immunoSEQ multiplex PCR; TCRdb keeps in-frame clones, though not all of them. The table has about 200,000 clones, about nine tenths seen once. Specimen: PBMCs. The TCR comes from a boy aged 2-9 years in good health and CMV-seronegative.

CDR3 in amino acids: CASNPWGGGTGELFF. DNA for the CDR3: TGTGCCAGCAACCCGTGGGGGGGCGGGACCGGGGAGCTGTTTTTT. This chain connects TRBV7-2 to TRBJ2-2, with D tentatively TRBD2 (7 bases). Trimming stripped 7 bases from V and 5 bases from J, with 17 bases between. Germline lookup yields CDR1 SGHTA and CDR2 FQGNSA. This CDR3 has 15 residues.